This is a list of T cell receptor beta chains from one sample in a study of vaccination and CD4 T cells after COVID-19. TCRdb analysed the PCR reads with MiXCR anew, one entry per CDR3 protein. This sample has about 10,000 distinct CDR3 sequences; roughly 63% occur once, and the top ten carry 15% to 20%. For these receptors, no antigen is known. Input material: CD4+ T cells from blood, cultured in vitro. The receptors here all came from a human donor who had recovered from COVID-19. Each CDR3 is given with its conserved first and last residue. A D gene is named only where the DNA matches it firmly. The size entry is marked missing in some rows and otherwise reads once, few, many or a size class.

J | D | V | size | CDR3 | DNA
TRBJ2-7 | - | TRBV27 | - | CASSLTRVPSYEQYF | TGTGCCAGCAGTTTGACAAGGGTACCCTCCTACGAGCAGTACTTC
TRBJ1-6 | TRBD1 | TRBV6-1 | few | CASSGGTANNSPLHF | TGTGCCAGCAGTGGCGGGACAGCCAATAATTCACCCCTCCACTTT
TRBJ2-2 | - | TRBV6-1 | few | CASSSVSTVSTGELFF | TGTGCCAGCAGCTCCGTTTCGACAGTTTCCACCGGGGAGCTGTTTTTT
TRBJ1-5 | - | TRBV2 | few | CASSPRDYNQPQHF | TGTGCCAGCAGTCCCAGGGACTACAATCAGCCCCAGCATTTT
TRBJ2-1 | - | TRBV25-1 | - | CASSDPSTTDNEQFF | TGTGCCAGCAGTGATCCTTCGACGACAGACAATGAGCAGTTCTTC
TRBJ2-7 | - | TRBV20-1 | - | CSARESVGGHEQYF | TGCAGTGCTAGGGAGTCCGTGGGGGGCCACGAGCAGTACTTC
TRBJ1-5 | - | TRBV27 | - | CASGGPPEQESNQPQHF | TGTGCCAGTGGCGGTCCCCCAGAACAAGAGAGCAATCAGCCCCAGCATTTT
TRBJ2-7 | TRBD2 | TRBV6-2/TRBV6-3 | - | CASSYEGGRAREQYF | TGTGCCAGCAGTTACGAGGGCGGGAGGGCCCGGGAGCAGTACTTC
TRBJ2-2 | - | TRBV19 | - | CASSPRPRTGELFF | TGTGCCAGTAGCCCTAGACCGAGGACCGGGGAGCTGTTTTTT
TRBJ2-1 | - | TRBV7-2 | - | CASSRKGGVYNEQFF | TGTGCCAGCAGCCGCAAAGGCGGGGTATACAATGAGCAGTTCTTC
TRBJ1-2 | - | TRBV19 | - | CASSISMGDYGYTF | TGTGCCAGTAGTATTTCAATGGGGGACTATGGCTACACCTTC
TRBJ2-5 | - | TRBV6-5 | - | CASSFRDTQETQYF | TGTGCCAGCAGTTTCCGGGACACACAAGAGACCCAGTACTTC
TRBJ1-3 | - | TRBV19 | - | CASRSLSGSSSGNTIYF | TGTGCCAGTCGATCACTCAGCGGGTCGAGCTCTGGAAACACCATATATTTT
TRBJ2-2 | - | TRBV20-1 | - | CSASRGAGELFF | TGCAGTGCTAGTAGGGGAGCCGGGGAGCTGTTTTTT
TRBJ1-2 | - | TRBV30 | once | CAWRKAGAGYGYTF | TGTGCCTGGAGAAAGGCAGGAGCAGGATATGGCTACACCTTC
TRBJ2-7 | - | TRBV6-1 | - | CASKHGGEQYF | TGTGCCAGCAAACACGGGGGAGAGCAGTACTTC
TRBJ2-3 | TRBD2 | TRBV7-2 | - | CASSLAGVAGGRTDTQYF | TGTGCCAGCAGCTTAGCGGGGGTAGCGGGAGGACGGACAGATACGCAGTATTTT
TRBJ2-6 | - | TRBV6-5 | few | CASSYSQGGRANVLTF | TGTGCCAGCAGTTACTCTCAGGGAGGTAGGGCCAACGTCCTGACTTTC
TRBJ1-4 | TRBD1 | TRBV20-1 | few | CSARDSGGSEKLFF | TGCAGTGCTAGAGATTCAGGGGGAAGTGAAAAACTGTTTTTT
TRBJ1-1 | - | TRBV7-4 | - | CARDRSTNTEAFF | TGTGCCAGAGACCGATCGACGAACACTGAAGCTTTCTTT
TRBJ1-2 | - | TRBV7-2 | few | CASSLGQGIKGYTF | TGTGCCAGCAGCTTAGGGCAGGGAATAAAGGGCTACACCTTC
TRBJ1-5 | - | TRBV27 | - | CASSFYGVNQPQHF | TGTGCCAGCAGTTTCTACGGGGTAAATCAGCCCCAGCATTTT
TRBJ1-4 | - | TRBV18 | - | CASSPAEGEKLFF | TGTGCCAGCTCACCAGCGGAGGGTGAAAAACTGTTTTTT
TRBJ2-1 | - | TRBV11-2 | - | CASSLRGGGGYSYNEQFF | TGTGCCAGCAGCTTAAGAGGGGGCGGGGGGTACTCCTACAATGAGCAGTTCTTC
TRBJ2-7 | TRBD2 | TRBV28 | - | CASSSASGAAYEQYF | TGTGCCAGCAGCTCAGCTAGCGGCGCGGCCTACGAGCAGTACTTC
TRBJ2-5 | TRBD2 | TRBV7-9 | - | CASSFLRLAGQETQYF | TGTGCCAGCAGCTTCCTACGACTAGCGGGACAAGAGACCCAGTACTTC
TRBJ1-1 | TRBD1 | TRBV2 | - | CASSRDRNTEAFF | TGTGCCAGCAGTAGGGACAGAAACACTGAAGCTTTCTTT
TRBJ1-3 | - | TRBV6-2/TRBV6-3 | - | CASSRDGYSGNTIYF | TGTGCCAGCAGTCGGGACGGCTACTCTGGAAACACCATATATTTT
TRBJ1-5 | TRBD1 | TRBV28 | - | CASSPYRGSGQPQHF | TGTGCCAGCAGCCCTTACAGGGGAAGCGGTCAGCCCCAGCATTTT
TRBJ1-2 | - | TRBV6-2/TRBV6-3 | few | CASSYSGRSGYTF | TGTGCCAGCAGTTACTCTGGCAGGAGTGGCTACACCTTC
TRBJ2-3 | - | TRBV2 | - | CASSVSDTQYF | TGTGCCAGCAGTGTTTCGGATACGCAGTATTTT